The entry below gives a single T cell receptor beta chain sequence along with its context. Its antigen is as yet unknown. The entry originates in a study of early T cells in non-severe SARS-CoV-2 infection. Background on the study: Alpha and beta chains were unpaired, from unsorted whole-blood bulk RNA.

Attachment of unique molecular identifiers was made to individual cDNA molecules. TCRdb re-called the 5' RACE reads with MiXCR, one entry per CDR3 protein. The sample consists of approximately 52,000 distinct CDR3 sequences, around 8% of them appearing once. Study-level results: Missing private and CD4 specificities, VDJdb matching favored anti-spike CD8 responses.

This receptor was identified in an adult who was a healthcare worker with PCR-confirmed SARS-CoV-2 infection or an uninfected control (not recorded which). The material sequenced was whole blood.

CDR3 region: CASSRYQETQYF. The CDR3 DNA reads TGTGCCAGCAGCCGGTACCAAGAGACCCAGTACTTC. The chain couples TRBV28 to TRBJ2-5; no firm D call. CDR3 length: 12 residues. The V end lost 6 bases, the J end lost 0 bases, and 5 bases lay between the germline ends. CDR1 and CDR2 from the germline V gene are MDHEN and SYDVKM.